This T cell receptor (beta chain) was documented in a study of T cell responses to AZD1222 COVID-19 vaccine. TCRdb keeps only in-frame clones here, not all; method: immunoSEQ multiplex PCR. The top ten clones hold roughly 3.9% of a sample with around 110,000 clones, 80% to 90% of them seen once. As regards this clone: Its target is unknown.

Study-wide results and limits: Researchers report vaccine-associated CD4 TCRs spanning spike, with dominance at 160-218 and 743-854.

This CDR3 region has 12 residues. The V end lost 0 bases, the J end lost 4 bases, and 3 bases lay between the germline ends. Per the germline V gene, CDR1 is SGHAT and CDR2 is FQNNGV. The sequence was collected from an adult in good health. The source material was peripheral blood, sampled on day 0 of MenACWY control vaccination. The chain links TRBV11-2 to TRBJ1-1; D is unresolved. The CDR3 nucleotides read TGTGCCAGCAGCTTAGATGGCACTGAAGCTTTCTTT. This sequence encodes CASSLDGTEAFF. Looking up the rest from reference TRBV11-2 and TRBJ1-1 gives the full variable domain: EAGVAQSPRYKIIEKRQSVAFWCNPISGHATLYWYQQILGQGPKLLIQFQNNGVVDDSQLPKDRFSAERLKGVDSTLKIQPAKLEDSAVYLCASSLDGTEAFFGQGTRLTVV.